These 3 T cell receptor beta chains originate from one sample sequenced in a study of cytomegalovirus exposure and HLA in healthy donors. 13 Jbeta primers and 60 Vbeta primers were used for the PCR. The assay was immunoSEQ multiplex PCR, and TCRdb's table has in-frame clones only and misses some. The sample lists about 160,000 clones, under 70% occurring once. Material for sequencing was PBMCs. The origin of the receptors is a woman between 40 and 55 years old in good health and CMV-seropositive.

The chain employs TRBV4-3 and TRBJ1-1; D is ambiguous. The V gene lost 3 bases and the J gene lost 3 bases, with 8 bases spanning the gap. The CDR3 runs 13 residues. Germline V CDR1 and CDR2: LGHNA, YSLEER. DNA of the CDR3: TGCGCCAGCAGCCAGCAGGTATACACTGAAGCTTTCTTT. This encodes CASSQQVYTEAFF.

The chain links TRBV6-1 to TRBJ1-5, with a possible D match to TRBD1 (6 bases). This CDR3 contains 14 residues. CDR1 and CDR2 from the germline V gene are MNHNS and SASEGT. The V and J ends lost 4 bases and 1 base respectively, with 8 bases between them. CDR3 sequence reads: CASSVQGSNQPQHF. The DNA for the CDR3 is TGTGCCAGCAGTGTGCAGGGGAGCAATCAGCCCCAGCATTTT.

V is TRBV27 and J is TRBJ2-1; 7 bases map to TRBD2. Germline V gene sequence: CDR1 MNHEY, CDR2 SMNVEV (reference sequence). J was trimmed by 7 bases and V by 6 bases; bases with no gene match: 9. CDR3 length equals 14 residues. The CDR3 DNA follows: TGTGCCAGCAGCCCCGCCGGGGGGTGGAATGAGCAGTTCTTC. Encoded protein: CASSPAGGWNEQFF.